The 24 T cell receptor beta chains listed next were all sequenced from one sample in a study of OX40 agonist ivuxolimab in advanced cancers. Profiling relied on immunoSEQ multiplex PCR, and the TCRdb table lists in-frame clones only, not all of them. The profile shows about 35,000 clones, 70% to 85% of them singletons. Sequencing used CD4+ or CD8+ T cells sorted from blood, obtained in a trial of the OX40 agonist ivuxolimab. Receptors originate from an adult with an advanced solid tumor such as melanoma, head and neck, liver or kidney cancer.

The rearrangement uses TRBV28 and TRBJ1-5; weak D call: TRBD1 (5 bases). This CDR3 contains 14 residues. Germline loops: CDR1 MDHEN, CDR2 SYDVKM. Trimming cost V 3 bases and J 6 bases, with 12 bases left between them. DNA of the CDR3: TGTGCCAGCAGTTTTCATGGGGGGACTCAGCCCCAGCATTTT. Translating it yields CASSFHGGTQPQHF.

The V call is TRBV6-4, the J call TRBJ1-1; 8 bases agree with TRBD1. CDR3 length: 16 residues. CDR1 is MRHNA, CDR2 SNTAGT, per germline. The ends lost 2 bases at V and 4 bases at J; junction bases unmatched: 9. The CDR3 sequence: CASSDTPGQGSTEAFF. The DNA for the CDR3 is TGTGCCAGCAGTGACACCCCAGGACAGGGAAGCACTGAAGCTTTCTTT.

This rearrangement joins TRBV19 to TRBJ2-7; 7 nucleotides match TRBD2. This CDR3 is built from 16 residues. J lost 1 base, V lost 5 bases, and 11 bases had no gene match. CDR1 is LNHDA and CDR2 is SQIVND in the germline V gene (reference sequence). In DNA, the CDR3 is TGTGCCAGTAGTGCTAGCGTGGGACTACTATCCTACGAGCAGTACTTC. It specifies CASSASVGLLSYEQYF. The full variable domain, in which reference TRBV19 and TRBJ2-7 provide the parts outside the CDR3, is DGGITQSPKYLFRKEGQNVTLSCEQNLNHDAMYWYRQDPGQGLRLIYYSQIVNDFQKGDIAEGYSVSREKKESFPLTVTSAQKNPTAFYLCASSASVGLLSYEQYFGPGTRLTVT.

This chain joins TRBV13 and TRBJ1-1, with no clear D. The V end lost 5 bases, the J end lost 3 bases, and 7 bases lay between the germline ends. Germline CDR1 and CDR2: PRHDT and FYEKMQ (reference sequence). This CDR3 is 12 amino acids long. DNA for the CDR3: TGTGCCAGCAGCCACGCATACACTGAAGCTTTCTTT. Its translation is CASSHAYTEAFF.

This clone is termed medium-sized. V usage is TRBV19 and J usage is TRBJ1-2; D remains unclear. Trimming removed 7 bases from V and 7 bases from J, with 13 bases in between. This CDR3 comprises 12 residues. CDR1 and CDR2 from the germline V gene are LNHDA and SQIVND (reference sequence). The CDR3 nucleotides read TGTGCCAGTATGTGGCCCCTAAGTGGCTACACCTTC. It codes for CASMWPLSGYTF. Full variable domain (missing parts from reference TRBV19 and TRBJ1-2): DGGITQSPKYLFRKEGQNVTLSCEQNLNHDAMYWYRQDPGQGLRLIYYSQIVNDFQKGDIAEGYSVSREKKESFPLTVTSAQKNPTAFYLCASMWPLSGYTFGSGTRLTVV.

As DNA, the CDR3 is TGTGCCAGCAGCTTAGACTTCACCTACGAGCAGTACTTC. Translating gives CASSLDFTYEQYF. This chain links TRBV7-6 with TRBJ2-7; D gene unclear. The CDR3 length is 13 residues. The ends were cut back, 1 base at V and 2 bases at J, with 6 bases in the middle. Germline V gene lookup returns CDR1 SGHVS and CDR2 FNYEAQ. Full variable domain (remainder filled in from reference TRBV7-6 and TRBJ2-7): GAGVSQSPRYKVTKRGQDVALRCDPISGHVSLYWYRQALGQGPEFLTYFNYEAQQDKSGLPNDRFSAERPEGSISTLTIQRTEQRDSAMYRCASSLDFTYEQYFGPGTRLTVT.

The chain recombines TRBV7-3 with TRBJ2-1; perhaps TRBD1 as D (7 bases). The CDR3 runs to 13 residues. V shed 5 bases and J shed 7 bases, with 12 bases lying between them. The germline V gene encodes CDR1 SGHTA and CDR2 FQGTGA. The CDR3 is CASSPRDSNEQFF. The CDR3 DNA follows: TGTGCCAGCAGCCCGCGGGACAGTAATGAGCAGTTCTTC.

V usage is TRBV4-1 and J usage is TRBJ1-4; D unresolved. Germline V gene data show CDR1 as MGHRA and CDR2 as YSYEKL. Deletions cut 1 base from V and 8 bases from J, with 5 bases between. This CDR3 contains 12 residues. Here the CDR3 DNA reads TGCGCCAGCAGCCAAGGTGGCGAAAAACTGTTTTTT. Translated, it gives CASSQGGEKLFF.

This clone appeared a few times. The chain is built from TRBV6-4 and TRBJ2-1; D is possibly TRBD1 (6 bases). CDR3 length: 12 amino acids. V lost 5 bases and J lost 7, with 9 bases in between. Germline V CDR1 and CDR2: MRHNA, SNTAGT. DNA for the CDR3: TGTGCCAGCAGTACAGGGAAAAATGAGCAGTTCTTC. Protein sequence: CASSTGKNEQFF.

This rearrangement joins TRBV11-1 to TRBJ2-7; perhaps TRBD1 as D (6 bases). CDR3 length: 13 amino acids. V was pared by 5 bases and J by 1 base, with 9 bases between. Germline CDR1 and CDR2: SGHAT and FQDESV (reference sequence). In DNA form, the CDR3 reads TGTGCCAGCAGCCGAGGGGGATCCTACGAGCAGTACTTC. The encoded protein is CASSRGGSYEQYF.

The rearrangement joins TRBV6-5 to TRBJ2-7; D call uncertain. V was pared by 0 bases and J by 2 bases, with 5 bases between. The germline V gene has CDR1 MNHEY and CDR2 SVGAGI. The CDR3 length is 13 residues. The CDR3 sequence: CASSYSPAYEQYF. CDR3 in DNA: TGTGCCAGCAGTTACTCCCCAGCCTACGAGCAGTACTTC.

The chain uses TRBV9 and TRBJ2-3; D may be TRBD2 (6 bases). The V gene's germline CDR1 is SGDLS and CDR2 YYNGEE. The CDR3 consists of 14 residues. Trimming removed 1 base from V and 2 bases from J, with 8 bases in between. The CDR3, as DNA: TGTGCCAGCAGCGTACGCGGGACCACAGATACGCAGTATTTT. Its translation: CASSVRGTTDTQYF. The whole variable domain, remainder taken from reference TRBV9 and TRBJ2-3, is DSGVTQTPKHLITATGQRVTLRCSPRSGDLSVYWYQQSLDQGLQFLIQYYNGEERAKGNILERFSAQQFPDLHSELNLSSLELGDSALYFCASSVRGTTDTQYFGPGTRLTVL.

V and J are TRBV7-2 and TRBJ2-1; 7 bases line up with TRBD2. V lost 1 base, J lost 9 bases, and 3 bases stayed unmatched. The CDR3 length is 13 residues. CDR1 is SGHTA and CDR2 is FQGNSA in the germline V gene. The CDR3 bases are TGTGCCAGCAGCTTAGAGTGGACTAGTGAGCAGTTCTTC. As protein: CASSLEWTSEQFF.

This clone was picked up one time. CDR3 residues: CASSSDRGDGYTF. The DNA of the CDR3 is TGTGCCAGCAGCTCGGACAGGGGGGATGGCTACACCTTC. V is TRBV28 and J is TRBJ1-2, with 10 positions matching TRBD1. The V and J ends lost 6 bases and 6 bases, in that order; junction bases with no gene match: 4. The CDR3 has 13 residues. Germline V gene data show CDR1 as MDHEN and CDR2 as SYDVKM.

The rearrangement joins TRBV5-1 to TRBJ2-1; a weak D match, TRBD1 (6 bases). The V end lost 4 bases, the J end lost 0 bases, and 17 bases lay between the germline ends. The CDR3 consists of 17 residues. Germline loops: CDR1 SGHRS, CDR2 YFSETQ. In nucleotides, the CDR3 is TGCGCCAGCAGCGTGGGACATCTAGGGTCCTCCTACAATGAGCAGTTCTTC. The encoded protein is CASSVGHLGSSYNEQFF.

This rearrangement joins TRBV14 to TRBJ2-7; TRBD1 matches 7 bases. The ends lost 4 bases at V and 7 bases at J; junction bases unmatched: 13. Germline CDR1 reads SGHDN; CDR2 reads FVKESK. There are 15 residues in the CDR3. CDR3 in DNA: TGTGCCAGCAGCCGGGACAGCCAAGGGATTTGGGAGCAGTACTTC. Protein product: CASSRDSQGIWEQYF.

This clone was detected a few times. V is TRBV9 and J is TRBJ2-7; either TRBD1 or TRBD2 may supply D (5 bases each). From germline, CDR1 is SGDLS and CDR2 YYNGEE. The CDR3 has 14 residues. The V end was cut by 3 bases, the J end by 4 bases, with 14 bases between. The CDR3 here is CASSADGTDYEQYF. The DNA for the CDR3 is TGTGCCAGCAGCGCCGACGGGACGGATTACGAGCAGTACTTC.

This clone turned up a few times. Other DNA sequences in the same sample also yield this CDR3. This chain joins TRBV6-1 and TRBJ1-2, with 7 bases lining up with TRBD1. J gave up 0 bases and V 2 bases, and 3 bases lay outside the gene matches. The CDR3 covers 15 residues. Germline V gives CDR1 MNHNS, CDR2 SASEGT. The CDR3 nucleotides are TGTGCCAGCAGTGAACGTCAGGGGGCTAACTATGGCTACACCTTC. The encoded protein is CASSERQGANYGYTF.

The chain employs TRBV5-1 and TRBJ2-7, with D possibly TRBD2 on 5 matching bases. V lost 2 bases and J lost 3, with 12 bases in between. The CDR3 covers 14 residues. Germline loops: CDR1 SGHRS, CDR2 YFSETQ. CDR3 sequence (DNA): TGCGCCAGCAGCTTCGTCAGTGGAGGCTACGAGCAGTACTTC. It translates to CASSFVSGGYEQYF.

The chain is built from TRBV7-3 and TRBJ2-3, with D unresolved. The V end lost 0 bases, the J end lost 0 bases, and 4 bases lay between the germline ends. CDR1 and CDR2 from the germline V gene are SGHTA and FQGTGA. The length of the CDR3 is 14 residues. CDR3 protein: CASSLTGSTDTQYF. CDR3 DNA sequence: TGTGCCAGCAGCTTAACGGGCAGCACAGATACGCAGTATTTT.

This chain uses TRBV6-6 with TRBJ2-3; D unclear. CDR3 size: 12 residues. The V and J ends lost 2 bases and 10 bases respectively, with 10 bases between them. Germline lookup yields CDR1 MNHNY and CDR2 SVGAGI (reference sequence). The CDR3 DNA follows: TGTGCCAGCAGTTACACCCAAGGCGCGCAGTATTTT. Translating gives CASSYTQGAQYF.

The chain carries TRBV6-4 and TRBJ2-3, with 10 bases matching TRBD2. Trimming at V came to 8 bases and at J to 4 bases, leaving 9 bases not matched to a gene. CDR1 is MRHNA, CDR2 SNTAGT, per germline. The CDR3 runs to 15 residues. In DNA, the CDR3 is TGTGCCAGCTCCGGGAGCGGGGGGGCGGCAGATACGCAGTATTTT. Translating it yields CASSGSGGAADTQYF.

V is TRBV9 and J is TRBJ2-7, with 8 bases aligning to TRBD1. CDR3 size: 16 residues. The germline CDR1 and CDR2 sequences are SGDLS and YYNGEE. The J segment lost 3 bases and the V segment lost 0 bases, leaving 8 bases of the junction unmatched. The CDR3 sequence is CASSVAKDRAFYEQYF. CDR3 in DNA: TGTGCCAGCAGCGTAGCTAAGGACAGGGCCTTCTACGAGCAGTACTTC.

The rearrangement links TRBV7-9 to TRBJ1-6; D is perhaps TRBD1 (6 bases). The germline V and J ends were trimmed by 2 bases and 7 bases, with 12 bases remaining between them. Germline lookup yields CDR1 SEHNR and CDR2 FQNEAQ (reference sequence). The CDR3 runs to 15 residues. Here the CDR3 reads CASSLPGTPNSPLHF. The DNA for the CDR3 is TGTGCCAGCAGCTTACCCGGGACACCAAATTCACCCCTCCACTTT.